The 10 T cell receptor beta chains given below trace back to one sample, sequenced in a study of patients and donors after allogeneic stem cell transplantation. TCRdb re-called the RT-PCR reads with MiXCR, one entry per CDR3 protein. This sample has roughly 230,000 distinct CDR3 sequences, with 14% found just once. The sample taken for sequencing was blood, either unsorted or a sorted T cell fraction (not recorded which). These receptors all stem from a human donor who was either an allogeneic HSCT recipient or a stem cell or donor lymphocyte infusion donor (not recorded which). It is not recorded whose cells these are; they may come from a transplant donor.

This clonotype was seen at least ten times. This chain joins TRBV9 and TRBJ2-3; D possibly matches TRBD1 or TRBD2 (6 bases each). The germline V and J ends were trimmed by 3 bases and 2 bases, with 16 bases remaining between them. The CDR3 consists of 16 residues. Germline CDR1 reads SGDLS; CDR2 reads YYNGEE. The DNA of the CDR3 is TGTGCCAGCAGCGCTCTTCCGGGGGCCAACACAGATACGCAGTATTTT. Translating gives CASSALPGANTDTQYF.

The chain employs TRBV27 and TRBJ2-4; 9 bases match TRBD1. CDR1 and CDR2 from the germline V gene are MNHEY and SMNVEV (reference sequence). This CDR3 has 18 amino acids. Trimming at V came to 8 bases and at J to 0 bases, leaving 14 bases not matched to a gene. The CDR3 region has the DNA TGTGCCAGCCACCAGGCGGGGACAGGGATCTCAGCCAAAAACATTCAGTACTTC. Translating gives CASHQAGTGISAKNIQYF.

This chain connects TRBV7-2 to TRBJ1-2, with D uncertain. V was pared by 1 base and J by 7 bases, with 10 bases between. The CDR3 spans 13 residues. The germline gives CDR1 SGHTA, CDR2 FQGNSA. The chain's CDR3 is CASSLVPSLGYTF. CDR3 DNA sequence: TGTGCCAGCAGCTTAGTACCCTCCCTTGGCTACACCTTC.

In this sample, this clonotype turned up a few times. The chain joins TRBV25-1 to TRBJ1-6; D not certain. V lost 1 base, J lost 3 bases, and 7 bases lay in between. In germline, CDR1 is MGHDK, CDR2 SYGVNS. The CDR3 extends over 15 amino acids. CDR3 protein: CASSESSIYNSPLHF. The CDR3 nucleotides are TGTGCCAGCAGTGAATCCAGCATCTATAATTCACCCCTCCACTTT. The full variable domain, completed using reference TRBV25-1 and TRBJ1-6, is EADIYQTPRYLVIGTGKKITLECSQTMGHDKMYWYQQDPGMELHLIHYSYGVNSTEKGDLSSESTVSRIRTEHFPLTLESARPSHTSQYLCASSESSIYNSPLHFGNGTRLTVT.

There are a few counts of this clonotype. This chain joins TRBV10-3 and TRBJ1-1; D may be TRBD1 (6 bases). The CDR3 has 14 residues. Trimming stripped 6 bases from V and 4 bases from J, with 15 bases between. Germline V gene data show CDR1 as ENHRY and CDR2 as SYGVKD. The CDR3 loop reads CAISPRGAGTEAFF. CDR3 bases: TGTGCCATCAGCCCTCGGGGGGCAGGCACTGAAGCTTTCTTT.

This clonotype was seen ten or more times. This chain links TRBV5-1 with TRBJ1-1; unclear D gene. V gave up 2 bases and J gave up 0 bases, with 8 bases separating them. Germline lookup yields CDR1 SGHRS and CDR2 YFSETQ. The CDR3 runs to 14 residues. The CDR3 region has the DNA TGCGCCAGCAGCTTTTCCGTATTGAACACTGAAGCTTTCTTT. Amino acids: CASSFSVLNTEAFF.

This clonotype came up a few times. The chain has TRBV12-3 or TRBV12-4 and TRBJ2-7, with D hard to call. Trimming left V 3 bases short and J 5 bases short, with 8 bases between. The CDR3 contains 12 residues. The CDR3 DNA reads TGTGCCAGCAGTTTGTGGGTTAACGAGCAGTACTTC. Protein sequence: CASSLWVNEQYF.

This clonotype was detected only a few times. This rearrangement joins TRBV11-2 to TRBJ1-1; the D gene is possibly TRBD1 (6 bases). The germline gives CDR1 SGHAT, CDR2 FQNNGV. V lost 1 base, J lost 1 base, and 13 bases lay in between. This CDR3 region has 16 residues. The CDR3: CASSLGGQRANTEAFF. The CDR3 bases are TGTGCCAGCAGCTTAGGGGGGCAGAGGGCGAACACTGAAGCTTTCTTT.

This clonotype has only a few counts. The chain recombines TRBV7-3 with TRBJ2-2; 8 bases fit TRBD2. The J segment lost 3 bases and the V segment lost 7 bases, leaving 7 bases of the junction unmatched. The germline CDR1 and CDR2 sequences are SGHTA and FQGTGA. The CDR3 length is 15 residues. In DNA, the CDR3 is TGTGCCAGCACCGGGGGGGGGCGCGACACCGGGGAGCTGTTTTTT. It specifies CASTGGGRDTGELFF.

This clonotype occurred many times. The CDR3, as DNA: TGTGCCAGCAGTCCACCGGGGGGGGCTAGCGAAGATACGCAGTATTTT. The encoded protein is CASSPPGGASEDTQYF. The chain employs TRBV12-3 or TRBV12-4 and TRBJ2-3; 8 nucleotides match TRBD2. The CDR3 has 16 amino acids. Trimming cost V 5 bases and J 5 bases; bases outside gene matches: 12.